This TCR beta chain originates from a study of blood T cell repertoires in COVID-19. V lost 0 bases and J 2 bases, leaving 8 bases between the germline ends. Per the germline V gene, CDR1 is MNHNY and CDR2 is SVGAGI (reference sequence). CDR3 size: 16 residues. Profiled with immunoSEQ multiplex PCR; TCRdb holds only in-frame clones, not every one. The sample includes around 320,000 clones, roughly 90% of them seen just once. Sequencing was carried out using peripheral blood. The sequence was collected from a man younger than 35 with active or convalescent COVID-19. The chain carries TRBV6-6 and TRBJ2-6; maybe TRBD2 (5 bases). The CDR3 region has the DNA TGTGCCAGCAGTTACTCGATCGGGGCTGGGGCCAACGTCCTGACTTTC. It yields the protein CASSYSIGAGANVLTF.